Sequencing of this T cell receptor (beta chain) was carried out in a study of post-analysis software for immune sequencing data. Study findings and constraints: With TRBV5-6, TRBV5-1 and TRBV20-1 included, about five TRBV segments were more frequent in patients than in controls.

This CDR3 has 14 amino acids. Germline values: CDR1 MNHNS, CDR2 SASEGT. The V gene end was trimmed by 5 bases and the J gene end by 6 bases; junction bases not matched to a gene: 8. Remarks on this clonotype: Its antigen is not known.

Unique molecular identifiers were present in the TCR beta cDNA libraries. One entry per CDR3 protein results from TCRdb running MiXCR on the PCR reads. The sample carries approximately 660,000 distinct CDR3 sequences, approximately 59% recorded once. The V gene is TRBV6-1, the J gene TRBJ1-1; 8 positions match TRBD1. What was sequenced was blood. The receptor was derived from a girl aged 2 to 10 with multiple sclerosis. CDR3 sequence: CASSTGGGPAEAFF. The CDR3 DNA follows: TGTGCCAGCAGTACAGGGGGGGGGCCGGCTGAAGCTTTCTTT.